This T cell receptor beta chain is drawn from a study of blood T cell repertoires in COVID-19. Cohort placement rested on clinical history that participants reported themselves. Source study methods: Researchers report that nucleated cell counts were estimated from reference gene primer amplification. The method was immunoSEQ multiplex PCR; TCRdb's version includes in-frame clones alone and lacks a portion of them. Clone size and V and J calls were adopted from that table, with D and trimming inferred from the DNA. The sample lists 360,000 or so clones; 88% were seen once. CDR1 and CDR2 (germline): LNHNV, YYDKDF (reference sequence). Unmatched junction bases numbered 5, after V lost 1 base and J lost 5 bases. The CDR3 spans 16 residues.

The V gene is TRBV15, the J gene TRBJ2-2; 9 positions agree with TRBD1. Source material: PBMCs or T cells enriched from blood (not recorded which). The source is a woman in her 30s who had been exposed to COVID-19. The CDR3 loop is CATSRVGTGRTGELFF. CDR3 DNA: TGTGCCACCAGCAGAGTGGGGACAGGGCGGACCGGGGAGCTGTTTTTT. Full variable domain (remainder filled in from reference TRBV15 and TRBJ2-2): DAMVIQNPRYQVTQFGKPVTLSCSQTLNHNVMYWYQQKSSQAPKLLFHYYDKDFNNEADTPDNFQSRRPNTSFCFLDIRSPGLGDTAMYLCATSRVGTGRTGELFFGEGSRLTVL.